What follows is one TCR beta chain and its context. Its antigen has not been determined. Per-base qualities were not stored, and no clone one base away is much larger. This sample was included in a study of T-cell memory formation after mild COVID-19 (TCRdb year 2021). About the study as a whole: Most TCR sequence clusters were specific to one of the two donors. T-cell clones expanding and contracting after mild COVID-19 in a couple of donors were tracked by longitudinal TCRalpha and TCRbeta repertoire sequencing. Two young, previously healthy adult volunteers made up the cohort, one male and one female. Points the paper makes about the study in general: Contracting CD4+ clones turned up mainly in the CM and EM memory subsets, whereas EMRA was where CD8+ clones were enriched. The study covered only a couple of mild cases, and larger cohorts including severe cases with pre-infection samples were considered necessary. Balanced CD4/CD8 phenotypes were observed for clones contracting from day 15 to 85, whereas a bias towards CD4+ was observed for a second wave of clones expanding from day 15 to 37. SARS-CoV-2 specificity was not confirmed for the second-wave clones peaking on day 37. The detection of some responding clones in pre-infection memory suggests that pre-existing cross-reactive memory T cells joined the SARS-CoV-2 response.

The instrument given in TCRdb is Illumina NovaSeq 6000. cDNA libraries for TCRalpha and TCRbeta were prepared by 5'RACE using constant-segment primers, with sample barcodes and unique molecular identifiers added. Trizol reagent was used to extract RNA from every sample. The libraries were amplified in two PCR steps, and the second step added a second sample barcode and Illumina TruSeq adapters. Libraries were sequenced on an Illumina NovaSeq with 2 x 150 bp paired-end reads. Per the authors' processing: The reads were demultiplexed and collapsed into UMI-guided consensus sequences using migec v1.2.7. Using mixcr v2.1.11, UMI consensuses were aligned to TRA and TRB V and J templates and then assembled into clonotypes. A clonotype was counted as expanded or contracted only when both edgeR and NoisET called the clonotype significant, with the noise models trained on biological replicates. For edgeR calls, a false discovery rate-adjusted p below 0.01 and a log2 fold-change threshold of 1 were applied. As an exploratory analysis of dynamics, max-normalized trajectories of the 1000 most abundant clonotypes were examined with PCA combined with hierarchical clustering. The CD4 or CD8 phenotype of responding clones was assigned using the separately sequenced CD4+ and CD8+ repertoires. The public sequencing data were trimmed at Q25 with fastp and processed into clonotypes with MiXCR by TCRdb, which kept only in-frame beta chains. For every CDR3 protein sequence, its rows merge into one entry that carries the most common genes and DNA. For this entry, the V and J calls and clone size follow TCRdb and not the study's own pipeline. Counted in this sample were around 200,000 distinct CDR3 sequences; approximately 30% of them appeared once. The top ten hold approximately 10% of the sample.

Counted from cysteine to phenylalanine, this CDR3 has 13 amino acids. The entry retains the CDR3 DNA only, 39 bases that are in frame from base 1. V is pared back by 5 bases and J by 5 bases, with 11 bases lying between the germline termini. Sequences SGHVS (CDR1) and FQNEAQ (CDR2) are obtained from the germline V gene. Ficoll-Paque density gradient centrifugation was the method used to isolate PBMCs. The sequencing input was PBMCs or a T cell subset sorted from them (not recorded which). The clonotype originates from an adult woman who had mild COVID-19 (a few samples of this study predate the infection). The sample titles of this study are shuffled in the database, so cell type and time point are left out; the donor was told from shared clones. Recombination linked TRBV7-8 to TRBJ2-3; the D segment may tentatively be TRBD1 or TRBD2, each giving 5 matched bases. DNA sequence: TGTGCCAGCAGCCAAGGGACCCAAGATACGCAGTATTTT. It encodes CASSQGTQDTQYF.